These T cell receptor beta chains were read from a single sample in a study of T-cell reconstitution after alpha-beta-depleted transplantation in children. Using its own MiXCR run on the PCR reads, TCRdb lists one record per CDR3 protein. The profile shows under 250,000 distinct CDR3 sequences, under 30% of them singletons. The sequencing used PBMCs, mostly from graft donor cells, collected 360 days after TCRalphabeta/CD19-depleted stem cell transplant. These receptors all stem from a female patient between 2 and 15 years old who had a stem cell transplant for congenital amegakaryocytic thrombocytopenia, so the T cells may come from the graft donor. Each CDR3 is given with its conserved first and last residue. A D gene is named only where the DNA matches it firmly. A clone size is listed for some rows: how often the clone was seen (once, few, many), or a class if it is expanded.

clone_size,j_call,v_call,d_call,cdr3_aa,cdr3_nt
-,TRBJ2-3,TRBV5-6,-,CASSLEYGGFTDTQYF,TGTGCCAGCAGCTTGGAGTATGGCGGATTCACAGATACGCAGTATTTT
-,TRBJ2-4,TRBV7-7,-,CASSDGPTNIQYF,TGTGCCAGCAGCGACGGGCCAACAAACATTCAGTACTTC
few,TRBJ2-4,TRBV7-8,-,CASSPGQPLAKNIQYF,TGTGCCAGCAGCCCTGGACAGCCTCTAGCCAAAAACATTCAGTACTTC
-,TRBJ2-1,TRBV6-1,-,CASTKMGLAPYNEQFF,TGTGCCAGCACCAAGATGGGTCTAGCGCCTTACAATGAGCAGTTCTTC
few,TRBJ2-5,TRBV5-1,-,CASSTGSQETQYF,TGCGCCAGCTCAACGGGATCCCAAGAGACCCAGTACTTC
-,TRBJ1-1,TRBV5-6,-,CASSPLLGGRWTEAFF,TGTGCCAGCAGCCCCCTTCTGGGGGGCCGTTGGACTGAAGCTTTCTTT
many,TRBJ2-4,TRBV29-1,-,CSVATDSGKGIQYF,TGCAGCGTTGCCACAGATAGCGGAAAAGGCATTCAGTACTTC
-,TRBJ1-1,TRBV7-9,-,CASSGVQNTEAFF,TGTGCCAGCAGTGGGGTCCAGAACACTGAAGCTTTCTTT
-,TRBJ1-4,TRBV20-1,-,CSARASTPEKLFF,TGCAGTGCTAGAGCCAGCACCCCTGAAAAACTGTTTTTT
-,TRBJ2-1,TRBV5-4,-,CASSLGKRRSNEQFF,TGTGCCAGCAGCTTGGGAAAGAGACGGTCCAATGAGCAGTTCTTC
-,TRBJ2-2,TRBV30,-,CACNGRGGDTGELFF,TGTGCCTGCAATGGGCGGGGTGGGGACACCGGGGAGCTGTTTTTT
few,TRBJ2-3,TRBV15,-,CATSRSTDTQYF,TGTGCCACCAGCAGATCCACAGATACGCAGTATTTT
-,TRBJ2-3,TRBV20-1,TRBD2,CSARPASGGRDTQYF,TGCAGTGCTAGACCGGCTAGCGGGGGGCGAGATACGCAGTATTTT
few,TRBJ2-2,TRBV29-1,-,CSVQSDRKVGELFF,TGCAGCGTTCAGTCTGACAGAAAAGTCGGGGAGCTGTTTTTT
-,TRBJ2-2,TRBV28,TRBD2,CASSLRRGVAGGAGELFF,TGTGCCAGCAGTTTAAGGCGGGGGGTAGCAGGAGGCGCCGGGGAGCTGTTTTTT
few,TRBJ2-2,TRBV18,-,CASSPMSFTGELFF,TGTGCCAGCTCACCTATGTCCTTCACCGGGGAGCTGTTTTTT
few,TRBJ2-6,TRBV12-3/TRBV12-4,-,CASSRTGSGANVLTF,TGTGCCAGCAGCCGTACAGGGTCCGGGGCCAACGTCCTGACTTTC
few,TRBJ2-1,TRBV7-6,TRBD2,CASSPLTSGAYNEQFF,TGTGCCAGCAGCCCCCTGACTAGCGGGGCCTACAATGAGCAGTTCTTC
-,TRBJ1-1,TRBV4-1,-,CASSQAVGFEAFF,TGCGCCAGCAGCCAAGCGGTGGGATTTGAAGCTTTCTTT
-,TRBJ2-2,TRBV20-1,-,CSASFNLPTGELFF,TGCAGTGCTAGTTTCAACCTGCCCACCGGGGAGCTGTTTTTT
-,TRBJ2-1,TRBV7-2,TRBD2,CASSFSSGRGGYNEQFF,TGTGCCAGCAGCTTTAGTAGCGGGAGAGGAGGTTATAATGAGCAGTTCTTC
few,TRBJ2-1,TRBV7-8,TRBD1,CASSKDRGTYNEQFF,TGTGCCAGCAGCAAGGACAGGGGGACTTACAATGAGCAGTTCTTC
few,TRBJ2-7,TRBV20-1,-,CSARLPHAQYF,TGCAGTGCCAGACTGCCCCATGCGCAGTACTTC
few,TRBJ1-2,TRBV29-1,-,CSVEDAPRVGYGYTF,TGCAGCGTTGAAGATGCCCCAAGGGTGGGTTATGGCTACACCTTC
-,TRBJ2-2,TRBV28,-,CASWGPPNTGELFF,TGTGCCAGCTGGGGGCCGCCAAACACCGGGGAGCTGTTTTTT
many,TRBJ2-3,TRBV2,-,CASSAPLTDTQYF,TGTGCCAGCAGCGCGCCCTTGACAGATACGCAGTATTTT
few,TRBJ2-1,TRBV7-2,TRBD2,CASSLALELAGGGPYNEQFF,TGTGCCAGCAGCTTAGCGCTGGAACTAGCGGGAGGGGGTCCCTACAATGAGCAGTTCTTC
-,TRBJ2-7,TRBV6-5,-,CASSYTRNEGLYEQYF,TGTGCCAGCAGTTACACTCGAAACGAGGGGCTCTACGAGCAGTACTTC
few,TRBJ2-3,TRBV20-1,TRBD2,CSATGLAGLSDTQYF,TGCAGTGCTACTGGACTAGCGGGTCTGTCAGATACGCAGTATTTT
many,TRBJ2-1,TRBV5-1,-,CASSLRGLIYNEQFF,TGCGCCAGCAGCTTAAGGGGACTCATCTACAATGAGCAGTTCTTC
-,TRBJ1-1,TRBV7-9,-,CASSPRVHTEAFF,TGTGCCAGCAGCCCGAGGGTGCACACTGAAGCTTTCTTT
-,TRBJ2-1,TRBV4-2,TRBD2,CASSPSPGLAGIGEQFF,TGTGCCAGCAGCCCTTCCCCGGGACTAGCGGGGATTGGTGAGCAGTTCTTC
once,TRBJ1-5,TRBV11-2,-,CASSLGGTSRVQHF,TGTGCCAGCAGCTTAGGGGGGACATCCCGGGTCCAGCATTTT
-,TRBJ1-1,TRBV15,-,CATTRDGHTEAFF,TGTGCCACCACCAGGGACGGGCACACTGAAGCTTTCTTT
few,TRBJ2-5,TRBV7-2,-,CASGSYQETQYF,TGTGCCAGCGGCAGCTACCAAGAGACCCAGTACTTC
-,TRBJ2-2,TRBV5-1,TRBD1,CASSNRDRANTGELFF,TGCGCCAGCAGCAACCGGGACAGGGCGAACACCGGGGAGCTGTTTTTT
few,TRBJ2-7,TRBV10-3,-,CAISESGAIYEQYF,TGTGCCATCAGTGAGTCGGGGGCGATCTACGAGCAGTACTTC
few,TRBJ2-1,TRBV29-1,-,CSILTGFNNEQFF,TGCAGCATTCTGACAGGATTCAACAATGAGCAGTTCTTC
few,TRBJ2-3,TRBV3-1,TRBD2,CASSQAGLAISTDTQYF,TGTGCCAGCAGCCAGGCGGGACTAGCGATCAGCACAGATACGCAGTATTTT
few,TRBJ2-7,TRBV9,-,CASSVDVQVHEQYF,TGTGCCAGCAGCGTAGACGTTCAGGTTCACGAGCAGTACTTC
many,TRBJ2-5,TRBV20-1,-,CSARDGRQAQGTQYF,TGCAGTGCTAGGGACGGCCGACAGGCCCAAGGGACCCAGTACTTC
-,TRBJ1-3,TRBV5-1,-,CASSLARMKDSGNTIYF,TGCGCCAGCAGCTTGGCCCGGATGAAGGACTCTGGAAACACCATATATTTT
few,TRBJ2-2,TRBV2,TRBD1,CASRHRGGTGELFF,TGTGCCAGCAGGCACAGGGGTGGCACCGGGGAGCTGTTTTTT
-,TRBJ1-1,TRBV7-9,-,CASSSSLTGNTEAFF,TGTGCCAGCAGCTCCAGTTTAACGGGGAACACTGAAGCTTTCTTT
many,TRBJ2-5,TRBV29-1,-,CSVDVATHQETQYF,TGCAGCGTTGACGTGGCTACCCACCAAGAGACCCAGTACTTC
few,TRBJ1-1,TRBV20-1,-,CSSVRKIIKAEAFF,TGCAGTTCTGTCCGGAAAATTATTAAAGCTGAAGCTTTCTTT
-,TRBJ1-2,TRBV20-1,TRBD1,CSAKTGPQRDGYTF,TGCAGTGCTAAGACAGGGCCCCAGAGGGATGGCTACACCTTC
-,TRBJ1-2,TRBV6-5,-,CASSVQGGGYTF,TGTGCCAGCAGTGTTCAGGGTGGAGGCTACACCTTC
-,TRBJ2-1,TRBV7-8,-,CASSFPLGGGGNEQFF,TGTGCCAGCAGCTTCCCCTTGGGAGGAGGAGGGAATGAGCAGTTCTTC
-,TRBJ2-3,TRBV10-3,TRBD2,CAISATSGPSTDTQYF,TGTGCCATCAGTGCAACTAGCGGTCCAAGCACAGATACGCAGTATTTT
few,TRBJ2-3,TRBV6-5,-,CASSYSPLTSTDTQYF,TGTGCCAGCAGTTACTCTCCGTTAACTAGCACAGATACGCAGTATTTT
-,TRBJ2-1,TRBV6-5,TRBD2,CASSYSGFGLAPYNEQFF,TGTGCCAGCAGTTACTCCGGATTCGGACTAGCCCCCTACAATGAGCAGTTCTTC
few,TRBJ2-2,TRBV10-3,TRBD1,CAISEPETGATGELFF,TGTGCCATCAGTGAGCCGGAAACAGGGGCCACCGGGGAGCTGTTTTTT
few,TRBJ2-2,TRBV11-2,-,CASSLDGSYTGELFF,TGTGCCAGCAGCTTAGATGGGAGCTACACCGGGGAGCTGTTTTTT
-,TRBJ2-1,TRBV24-1,TRBD1,CATSDSLLRTGDYNEQFF,TGTGCCACCAGTGACTCCCTCTTGCGGACAGGGGATTACAATGAGCAGTTCTTC